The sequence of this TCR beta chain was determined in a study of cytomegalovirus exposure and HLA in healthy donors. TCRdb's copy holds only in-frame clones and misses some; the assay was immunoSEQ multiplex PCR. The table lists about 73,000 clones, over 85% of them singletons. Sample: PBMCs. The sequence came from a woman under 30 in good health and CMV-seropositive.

This CDR3 is CASSYGTRSSYEQYF. The CDR3 coding sequence is TGTGCCAGCAGTTACGGGACTCGCAGCTCCTACGAGCAGTACTTC. The chain is built from TRBV6-5 and TRBJ2-7; perhaps TRBD2 as D (6 bases). Germline V gene data show CDR1 as MNHEY and CDR2 as SVGAGI. The ends were cut back, 2 bases at V and 0 bases at J, with 11 bases in the middle. The CDR3 contains 15 residues.